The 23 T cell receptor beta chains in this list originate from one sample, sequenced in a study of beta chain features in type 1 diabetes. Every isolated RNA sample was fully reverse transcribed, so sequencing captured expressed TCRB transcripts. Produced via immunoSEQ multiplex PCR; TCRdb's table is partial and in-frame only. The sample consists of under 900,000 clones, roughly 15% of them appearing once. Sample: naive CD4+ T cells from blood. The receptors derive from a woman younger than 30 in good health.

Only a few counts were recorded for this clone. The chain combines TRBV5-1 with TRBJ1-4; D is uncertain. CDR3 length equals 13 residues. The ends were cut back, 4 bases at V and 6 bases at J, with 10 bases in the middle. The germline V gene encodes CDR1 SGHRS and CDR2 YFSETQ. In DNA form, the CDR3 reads TGCGCCAGCAGCGCGATAGGTCATGAAAAACTGTTTTTT. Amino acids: CASSAIGHEKLFF.

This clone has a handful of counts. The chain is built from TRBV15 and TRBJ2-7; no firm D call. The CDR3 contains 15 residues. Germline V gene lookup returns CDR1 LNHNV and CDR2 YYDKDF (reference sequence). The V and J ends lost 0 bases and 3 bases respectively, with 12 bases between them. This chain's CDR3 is CATSRDTFPYYEQYF. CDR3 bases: TGTGCCACCAGCAGAGACACCTTTCCTTACTACGAGCAGTACTTC.

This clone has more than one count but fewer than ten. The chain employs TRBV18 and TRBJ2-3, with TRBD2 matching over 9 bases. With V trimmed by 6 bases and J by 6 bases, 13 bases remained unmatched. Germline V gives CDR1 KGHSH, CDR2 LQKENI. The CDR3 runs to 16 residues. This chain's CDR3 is CASSPQSGRKWDTQYF. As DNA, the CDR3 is TGTGCCAGCTCTCCCCAAAGCGGGAGGAAGTGGGATACGCAGTATTTT. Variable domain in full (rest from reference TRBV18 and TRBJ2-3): NAGVMQNPRHLVRRRGQEARLRCSPMKGHSHVYWYRQLPEEGLKFMVYLQKENIIDESGMPKERFSAEFPKEGPSILRIQQVVRGDSAAYFCASSPQSGRKWDTQYFGPGTRLTVL.

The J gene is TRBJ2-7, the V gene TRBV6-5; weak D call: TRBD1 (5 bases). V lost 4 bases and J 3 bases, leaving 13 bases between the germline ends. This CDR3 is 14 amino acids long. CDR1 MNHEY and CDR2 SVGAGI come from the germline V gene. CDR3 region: CASSFLRGNYEQYF. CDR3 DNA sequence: TGTGCCAGCAGTTTCCTTAGGGGAAACTACGAGCAGTACTTC.

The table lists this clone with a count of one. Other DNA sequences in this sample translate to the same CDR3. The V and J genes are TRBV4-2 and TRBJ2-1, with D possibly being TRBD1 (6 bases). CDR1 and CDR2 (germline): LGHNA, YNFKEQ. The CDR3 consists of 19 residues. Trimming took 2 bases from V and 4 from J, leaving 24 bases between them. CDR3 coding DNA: TGTGCCAGCAGCCAACGCGGAGGACCAGGGGACAAAGGGTACAATGAGCAGTTCTTC. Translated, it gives CASSQRGGPGDKGYNEQFF.

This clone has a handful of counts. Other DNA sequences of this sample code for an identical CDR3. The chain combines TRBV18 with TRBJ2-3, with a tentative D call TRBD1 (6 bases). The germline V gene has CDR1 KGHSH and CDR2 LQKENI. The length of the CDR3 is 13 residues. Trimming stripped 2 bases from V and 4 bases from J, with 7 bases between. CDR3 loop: CASSPSGADTQYF. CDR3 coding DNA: TGTGCCAGCTCACCATCAGGGGCAGATACGCAGTATTTT.

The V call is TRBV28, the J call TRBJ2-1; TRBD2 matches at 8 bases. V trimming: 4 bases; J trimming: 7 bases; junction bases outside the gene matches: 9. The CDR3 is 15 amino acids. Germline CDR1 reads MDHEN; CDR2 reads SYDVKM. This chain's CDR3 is CASSSGLAETNEQFF. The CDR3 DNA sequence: TGTGCCAGCAGTTCAGGACTAGCAGAGACAAATGAGCAGTTCTTC.

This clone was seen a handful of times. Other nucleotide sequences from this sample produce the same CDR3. CDR3 DNA sequence: TGTGCCAGCAGTGAAGGGGGAGAGACCCAGTACTTC. Its translation is CASSEGGETQYF. The chain has TRBV2 and TRBJ2-5; D is undetermined. The V end lost 1 base, the J end lost 4 bases, and 4 bases lay between the germline ends. The germline V gene encodes CDR1 SNHLY and CDR2 FYNNEI. The CDR3 is made up of 12 amino acids.

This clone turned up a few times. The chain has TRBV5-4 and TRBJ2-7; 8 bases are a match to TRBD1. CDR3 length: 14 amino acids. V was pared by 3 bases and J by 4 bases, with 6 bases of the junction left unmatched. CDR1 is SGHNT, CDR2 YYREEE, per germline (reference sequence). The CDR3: CASSYGQGRYEQYF. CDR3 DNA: TGTGCCAGCAGCTACGGACAGGGTCGGTACGAGCAGTACTTC. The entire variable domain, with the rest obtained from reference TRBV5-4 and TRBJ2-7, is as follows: ETGVTQSPTHLIKTRGQQVTLRCSSQSGHNTVSWYQQALGQGPQFIFQYYREEENGRGNFPPRFSGLQFPNYSSELNVNALELDDSALYLCASSYGQGRYEQYFGPGTRLTVT.

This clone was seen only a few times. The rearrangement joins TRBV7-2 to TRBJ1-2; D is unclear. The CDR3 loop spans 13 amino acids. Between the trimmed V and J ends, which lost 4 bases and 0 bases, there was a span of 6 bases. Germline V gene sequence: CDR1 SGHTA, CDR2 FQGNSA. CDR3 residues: CASSYESNYGYTF. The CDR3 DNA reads TGTGCCAGCAGCTACGAATCTAACTATGGCTACACCTTC.

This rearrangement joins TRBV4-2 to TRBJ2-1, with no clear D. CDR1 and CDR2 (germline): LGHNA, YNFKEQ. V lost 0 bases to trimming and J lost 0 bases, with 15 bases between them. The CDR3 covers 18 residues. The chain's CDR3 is CASSQEGRVRVSYNEQFF. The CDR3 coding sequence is TGTGCCAGCAGCCAAGAGGGTCGGGTTCGGGTCTCCTACAATGAGCAGTTCTTC.

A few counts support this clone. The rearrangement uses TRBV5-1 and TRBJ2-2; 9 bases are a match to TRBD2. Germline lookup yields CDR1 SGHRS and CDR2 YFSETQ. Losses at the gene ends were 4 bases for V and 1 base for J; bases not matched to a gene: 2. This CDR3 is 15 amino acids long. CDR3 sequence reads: CASSGGRVNTGELFF. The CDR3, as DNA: TGCGCCAGCAGCGGCGGGAGGGTGAACACCGGGGAGCTGTTTTTT.

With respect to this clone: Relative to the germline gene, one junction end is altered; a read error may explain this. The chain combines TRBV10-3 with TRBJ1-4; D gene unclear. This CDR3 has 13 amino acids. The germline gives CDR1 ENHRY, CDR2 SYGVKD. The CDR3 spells CAISESRRSGLLF. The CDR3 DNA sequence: TGTGCCATCAGTGAGTCGCGGCGGAGTGGACTGCTTTTT.

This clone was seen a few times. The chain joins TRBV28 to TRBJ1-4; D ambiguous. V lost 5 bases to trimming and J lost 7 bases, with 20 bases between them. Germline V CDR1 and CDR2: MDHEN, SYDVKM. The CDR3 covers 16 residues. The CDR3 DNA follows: TGTGCCAGCAGTCCCCTCCGAGCTGGGCTCCGTGAAAAACTGTTTTTT. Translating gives CASSPLRAGLREKLFF. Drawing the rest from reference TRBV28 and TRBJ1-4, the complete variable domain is DVKVTQSSRYLVKRTGEKVFLECVQDMDHENMFWYRQDPGLGLRLIYFSYDVKMKEKGDIPEGYSVSREKKERFSLILESASTNQTSMYLCASSPLRAGLREKLFFGSGTQLSVL.

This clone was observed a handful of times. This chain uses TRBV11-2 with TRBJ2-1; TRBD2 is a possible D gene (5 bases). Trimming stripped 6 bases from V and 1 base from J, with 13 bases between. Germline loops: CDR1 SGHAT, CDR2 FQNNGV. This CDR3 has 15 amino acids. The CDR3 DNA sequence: TGTGCCAGCAGAAGCCCGGGGAAATCCTACAATGAGCAGTTCTTC. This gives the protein CASRSPGKSYNEQFF.

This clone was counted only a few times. As DNA, the CDR3 is TGTGCCAGCAGCTTAGTTGTGACACAAAGCTCCTACGAGCAGTACTTC. This sequence encodes CASSLVVTQSSYEQYF. The chain joins TRBV7-2 to TRBJ2-7; D is ambiguous. CDR1 is SGHTA, CDR2 FQGNSA, per germline. The CDR3 length is 16 residues. V lost 1 base and J 0 bases, leaving 13 bases between the germline ends.

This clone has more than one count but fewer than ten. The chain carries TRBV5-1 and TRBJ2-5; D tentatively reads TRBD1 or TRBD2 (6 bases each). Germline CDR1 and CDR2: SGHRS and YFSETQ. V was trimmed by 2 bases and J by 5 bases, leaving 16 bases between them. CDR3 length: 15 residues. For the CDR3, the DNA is TGCGCCAGCAGCTTTTCCGGGGGCGCGGTGGAGACCCAGTACTTC. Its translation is CASSFSGGAVETQYF.

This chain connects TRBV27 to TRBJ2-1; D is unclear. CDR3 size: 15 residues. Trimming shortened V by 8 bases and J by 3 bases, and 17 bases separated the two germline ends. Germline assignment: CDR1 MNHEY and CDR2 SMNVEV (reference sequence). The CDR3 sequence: CASPNTWAIYNEQFF. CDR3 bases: TGTGCCAGCCCCAATACTTGGGCAATCTACAATGAGCAGTTCTTC.

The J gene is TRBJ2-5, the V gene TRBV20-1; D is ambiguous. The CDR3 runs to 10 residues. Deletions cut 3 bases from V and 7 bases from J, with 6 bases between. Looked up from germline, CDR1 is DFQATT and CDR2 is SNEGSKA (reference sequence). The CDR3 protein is CSASIGTQYF. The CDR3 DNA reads TGCAGTGCTAGTATCGGGACCCAGTACTTC.

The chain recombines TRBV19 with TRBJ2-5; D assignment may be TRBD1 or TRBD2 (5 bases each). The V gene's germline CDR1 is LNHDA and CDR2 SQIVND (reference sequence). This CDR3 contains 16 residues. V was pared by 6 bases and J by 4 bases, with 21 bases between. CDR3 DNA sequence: TGTGCCAGTAGGGATTTTCACAGGAGCGGAGGAGAGACCCAGTACTTC. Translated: CASRDFHRSGGETQYF.

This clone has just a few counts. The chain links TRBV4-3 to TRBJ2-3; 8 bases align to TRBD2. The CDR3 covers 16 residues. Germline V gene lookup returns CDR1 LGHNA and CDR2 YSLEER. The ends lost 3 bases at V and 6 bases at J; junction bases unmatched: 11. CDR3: CASSHATGTSTDTQYF. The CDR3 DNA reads TGCGCCAGCAGCCATGCTACCGGGACTAGTACGGATACGCAGTATTTT.

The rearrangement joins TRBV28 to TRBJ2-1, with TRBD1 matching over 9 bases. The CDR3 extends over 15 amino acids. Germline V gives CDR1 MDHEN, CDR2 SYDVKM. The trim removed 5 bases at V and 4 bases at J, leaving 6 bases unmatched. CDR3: CASSQTGTGYNEQFF. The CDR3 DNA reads TGTGCCAGCAGTCAAACCGGGACAGGGTACAATGAGCAGTTCTTC.

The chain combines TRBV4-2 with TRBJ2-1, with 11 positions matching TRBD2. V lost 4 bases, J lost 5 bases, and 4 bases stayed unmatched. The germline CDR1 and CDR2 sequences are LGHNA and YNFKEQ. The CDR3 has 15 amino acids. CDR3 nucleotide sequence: TGTGCCAGCAGCCGCGGGACTAGCGGCGACAATGAGCAGTTCTTC. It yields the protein CASSRGTSGDNEQFF.